The following is a TCR beta chain sequence with its context. The antigen remains unidentified. This record belongs to a study of cytomegalovirus exposure and HLA in healthy donors. 60 Vbeta and 13 Jbeta primers were used in PCR. Clones were sequenced by immunoSEQ multiplex PCR, and TCRdb holds only the in-frame ones, with some missing. The sample contains more than 100,000 clones, more than 70% of which appear only once. Broader study findings: Accurate HLA-A and HLA-B prediction from TCR beta sequences was reported for most subjects. Researchers catalogued approximately 160 TCR beta chains as cytomegalovirus-associated.

This CDR3 region has 14 residues. V was trimmed by 4 bases and J by 2 bases, leaving 14 bases between them. Germline CDR1 and CDR2: SQVTM and ANQGSEA. Among the donors, all were healthy bone marrow donors. This chain joins TRBV29-1 and TRBJ1-2, with D unresolved. Sequencing was done on a sample of PBMCs. The clonotype originates from a man aged 50-59 years in good health and CMV-seropositive. CDR3 loop: CSVVSRSPNYGYTF. In nucleotides, the CDR3 is TGCAGCGTTGTTTCGCGATCGCCCAACTATGGCTACACCTTC.